Listed below are T cell receptor beta chains from one sample, sequenced in a study of T-cell reconstitution after alpha-beta-depleted transplantation in children. TCRdb called the PCR reads again in MiXCR, with one record for every CDR3 protein. There are 450,000 to 600,000 distinct CDR3 sequences in the sample; 10% to 15% occur only once, and over 2% lies in the top ten. Material: PBMCs, mostly from graft donor cells, obtained 360 days after TCRalphabeta/CD19-depleted stem cell transplant. The receptors derive from a male patient between 10 and 17 years old who had a stem cell transplant for acute myeloid leukemia, so the T cells may come from the graft donor. Each CDR3 is given with its conserved first and last residue. Each record gives: D gene, V gene, J gene, CDR3 protein. The D gene is left open where the match is weak.

.	TRBV28	TRBJ1-2	CASSSSGREYGYTF
TRBD1	TRBV7-2	TRBJ1-3	CASSSLRGLGNTIYF
.	TRBV29-1	TRBJ1-1	CSVEPLTGRLEAFF
.	TRBV12-3/TRBV12-4	TRBJ1-5	CASSLNAGNQPQHF
TRBD2	TRBV29-1	TRBJ2-2	CSVEVGLVKNTGELFF
TRBD2	TRBV18	TRBJ2-5	CASSSLSASGSSETQYF
.	TRBV18	TRBJ2-7	CASSPMVRSYEQYF
.	TRBV27	TRBJ2-2	CASTHLVGDSTGELFF
.	TRBV21-1	TRBJ2-1	CASSKPRDKGGSYFSYNEQFF
.	TRBV15	TRBJ2-5	CATSVEETQYF